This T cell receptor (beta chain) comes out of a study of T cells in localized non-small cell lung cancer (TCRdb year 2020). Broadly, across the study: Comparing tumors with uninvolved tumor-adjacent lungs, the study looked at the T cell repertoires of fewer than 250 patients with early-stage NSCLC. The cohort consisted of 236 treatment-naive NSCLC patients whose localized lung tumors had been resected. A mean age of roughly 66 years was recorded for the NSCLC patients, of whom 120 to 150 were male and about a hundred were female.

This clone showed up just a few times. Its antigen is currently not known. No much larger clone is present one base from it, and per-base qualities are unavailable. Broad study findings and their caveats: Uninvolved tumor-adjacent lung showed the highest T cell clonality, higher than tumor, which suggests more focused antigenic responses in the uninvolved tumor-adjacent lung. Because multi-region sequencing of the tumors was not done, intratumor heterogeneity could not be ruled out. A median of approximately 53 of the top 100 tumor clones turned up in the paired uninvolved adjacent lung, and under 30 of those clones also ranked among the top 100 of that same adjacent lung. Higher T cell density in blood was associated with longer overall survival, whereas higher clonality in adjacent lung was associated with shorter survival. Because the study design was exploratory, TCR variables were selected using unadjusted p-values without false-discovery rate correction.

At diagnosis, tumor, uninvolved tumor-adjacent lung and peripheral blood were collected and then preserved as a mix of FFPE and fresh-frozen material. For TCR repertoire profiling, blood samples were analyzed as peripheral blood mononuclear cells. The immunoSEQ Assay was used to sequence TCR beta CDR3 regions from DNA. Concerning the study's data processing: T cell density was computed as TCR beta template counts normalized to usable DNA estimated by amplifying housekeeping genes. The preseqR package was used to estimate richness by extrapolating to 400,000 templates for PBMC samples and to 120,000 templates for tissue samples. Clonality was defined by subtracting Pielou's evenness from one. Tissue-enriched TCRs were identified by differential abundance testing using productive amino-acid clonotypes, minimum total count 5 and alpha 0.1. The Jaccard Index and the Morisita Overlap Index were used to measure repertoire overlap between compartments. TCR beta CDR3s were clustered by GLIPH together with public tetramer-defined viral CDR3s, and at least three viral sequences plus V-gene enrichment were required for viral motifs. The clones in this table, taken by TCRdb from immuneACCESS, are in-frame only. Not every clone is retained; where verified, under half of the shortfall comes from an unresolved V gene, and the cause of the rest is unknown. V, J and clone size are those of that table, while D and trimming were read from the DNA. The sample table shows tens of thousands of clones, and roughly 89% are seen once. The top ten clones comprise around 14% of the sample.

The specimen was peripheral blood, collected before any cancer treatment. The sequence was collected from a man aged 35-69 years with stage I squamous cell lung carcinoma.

The DNA sequence is as follows: TGTGCCAGCAGCTTGCCGGGGGGGCATAAGGAGACCCAGTACTTC. Translated, this gives CASSLPGGHKETQYF. The chain is made from TRBV5-4 and TRBJ2-5, with TRBD2 identical over 8 junction bases. Germline trimming amounts to 1 base on V and 5 bases on J, with 7 as the count of junction bases outside the gene matches. Spanning cysteine to phenylalanine, the CDR3 consists of 15 amino acids. Only the CDR3 portion is preserved as DNA: 45 bases, with reading frame beginning at the first base. CDR1 and CDR2, looked up from the germline V gene (reference sequence), are SGHNT and YYREEE.